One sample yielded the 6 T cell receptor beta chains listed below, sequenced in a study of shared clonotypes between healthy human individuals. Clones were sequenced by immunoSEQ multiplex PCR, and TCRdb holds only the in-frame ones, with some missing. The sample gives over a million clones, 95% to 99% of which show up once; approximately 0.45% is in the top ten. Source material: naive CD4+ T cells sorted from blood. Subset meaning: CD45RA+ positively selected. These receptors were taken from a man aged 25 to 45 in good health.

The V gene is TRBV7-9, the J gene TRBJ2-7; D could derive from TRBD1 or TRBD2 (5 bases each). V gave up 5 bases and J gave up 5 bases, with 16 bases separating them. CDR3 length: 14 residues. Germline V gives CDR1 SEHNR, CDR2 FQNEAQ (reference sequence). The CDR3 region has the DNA TGTGCCAGCAGCACGCTTGCAGGGAGTCACGAGCAGTACTTC. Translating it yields CASSTLAGSHEQYF.

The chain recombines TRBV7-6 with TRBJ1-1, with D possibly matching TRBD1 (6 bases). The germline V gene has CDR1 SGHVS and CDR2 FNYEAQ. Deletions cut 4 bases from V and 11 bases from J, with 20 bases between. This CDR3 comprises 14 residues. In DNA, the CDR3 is TGTGCCAGCAGCTCCTACAGGGCAGGAACAGAGGCTTTCTTT. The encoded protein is CASSSYRAGTEAFF.

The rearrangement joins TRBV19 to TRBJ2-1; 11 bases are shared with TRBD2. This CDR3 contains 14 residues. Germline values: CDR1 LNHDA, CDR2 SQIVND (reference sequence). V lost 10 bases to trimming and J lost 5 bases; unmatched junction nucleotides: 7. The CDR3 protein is CATRGTSGDNEQFF. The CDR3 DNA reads TGTGCCACCAGGGGGACTAGCGGTGACAATGAGCAGTTCTTC.

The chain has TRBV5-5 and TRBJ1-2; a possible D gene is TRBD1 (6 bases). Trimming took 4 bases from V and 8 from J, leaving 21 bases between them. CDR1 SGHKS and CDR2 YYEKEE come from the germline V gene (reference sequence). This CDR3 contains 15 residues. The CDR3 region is CASSVEPGQPEGYTF. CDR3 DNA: TGTGCCAGCAGCGTGGAGCCCGGACAGCCTGAAGGCTACACCTTC.

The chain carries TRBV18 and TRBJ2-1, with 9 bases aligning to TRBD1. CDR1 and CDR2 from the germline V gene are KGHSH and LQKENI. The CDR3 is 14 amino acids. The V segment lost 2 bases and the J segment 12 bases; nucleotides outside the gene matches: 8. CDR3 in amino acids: CASSPADRGVWQFF. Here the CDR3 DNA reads TGTGCCAGCTCACCAGCGGACAGGGGAGTATGGCAGTTCTTC.

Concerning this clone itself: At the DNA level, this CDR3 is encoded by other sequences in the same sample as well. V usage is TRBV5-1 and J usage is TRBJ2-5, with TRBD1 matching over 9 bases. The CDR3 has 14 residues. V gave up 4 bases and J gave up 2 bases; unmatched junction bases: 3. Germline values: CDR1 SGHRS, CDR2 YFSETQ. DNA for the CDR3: TGCGCCAGCAGCACAGGGACAGGGCAAGAGACCCAGTACTTC. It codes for CASSTGTGQETQYF.